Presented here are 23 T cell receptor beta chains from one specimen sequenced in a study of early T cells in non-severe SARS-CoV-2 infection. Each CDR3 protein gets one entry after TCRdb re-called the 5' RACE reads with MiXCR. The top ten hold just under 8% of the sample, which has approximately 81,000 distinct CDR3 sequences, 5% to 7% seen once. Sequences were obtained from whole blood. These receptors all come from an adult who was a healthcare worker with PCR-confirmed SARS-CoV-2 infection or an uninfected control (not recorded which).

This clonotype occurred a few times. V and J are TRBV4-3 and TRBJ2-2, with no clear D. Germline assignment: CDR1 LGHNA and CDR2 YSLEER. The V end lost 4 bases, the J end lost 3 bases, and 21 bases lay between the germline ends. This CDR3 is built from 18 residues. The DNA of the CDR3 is TGCGCCAGCAGCCGAGACCAAAGGTCCGAACGGTACACCGGGGAGCTGTTTTTT. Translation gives CASSRDQRSERYTGELFF.

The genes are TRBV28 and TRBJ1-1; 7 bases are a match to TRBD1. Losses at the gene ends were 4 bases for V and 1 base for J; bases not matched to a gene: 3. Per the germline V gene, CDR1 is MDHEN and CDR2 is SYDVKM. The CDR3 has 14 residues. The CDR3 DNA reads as TGTGCCAGCAGTTCCGGGACAGCGAACACTGAAGCTTTCTTT. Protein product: CASSSGTANTEAFF.

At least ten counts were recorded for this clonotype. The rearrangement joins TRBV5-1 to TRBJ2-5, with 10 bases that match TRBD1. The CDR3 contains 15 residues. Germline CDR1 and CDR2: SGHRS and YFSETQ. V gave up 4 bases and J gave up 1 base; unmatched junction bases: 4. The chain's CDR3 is CASSGTGASQETQYF. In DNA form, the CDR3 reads TGCGCCAGCAGCGGGACAGGGGCCTCCCAAGAGACCCAGTACTTC.

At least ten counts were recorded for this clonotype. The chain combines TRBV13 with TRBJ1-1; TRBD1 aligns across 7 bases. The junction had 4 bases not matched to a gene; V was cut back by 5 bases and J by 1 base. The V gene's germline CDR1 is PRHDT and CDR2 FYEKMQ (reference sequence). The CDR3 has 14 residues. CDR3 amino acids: CASSTGTANTEAFF. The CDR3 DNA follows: TGTGCCAGCAGCACCGGGACAGCGAACACTGAAGCTTTCTTT.

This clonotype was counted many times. The CDR3 here is CSARDHDRGEDTGELFF. The CDR3 nucleotides read TGCAGTGCTAGAGATCACGATCGGGGTGAGGACACCGGGGAGCTGTTTTTT. This chain joins TRBV20-1 and TRBJ2-2; tentatively, D is TRBD2 (5 bases). Germline values: CDR1 DFQATT, CDR2 SNEGSKA (reference sequence). Trimming left V 0 bases short and J 3 bases short, with 17 bases between. The CDR3 has 17 residues.

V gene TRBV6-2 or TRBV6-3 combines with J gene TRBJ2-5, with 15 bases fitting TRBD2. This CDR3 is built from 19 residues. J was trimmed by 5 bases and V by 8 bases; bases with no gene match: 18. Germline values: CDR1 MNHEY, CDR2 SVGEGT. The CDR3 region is CASPPPIGLAGGPVETQYF. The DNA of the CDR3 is TGTGCCAGCCCTCCCCCGATTGGACTAGCGGGAGGGCCCGTTGAGACCCAGTACTTC.

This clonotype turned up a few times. In nucleotides, the CDR3 is TGCGCCAGCAGCTTTGACCTGGGACAGCAAGAGACCCAGTACTTC. Protein: CASSFDLGQQETQYF. The chain links TRBV5-1 to TRBJ2-5; 7 positions match TRBD1. V shed 2 bases, J shed 2 bases, and the junction held 6 bases outside the gene matches. The V gene's germline CDR1 is SGHRS and CDR2 YFSETQ. The CDR3 loop spans 15 amino acids. The whole variable domain, filled in from reference TRBV5-1 and TRBJ2-5, reads KAGVTQTPRYLIKTRGQQVTLSCSPISGHRSVSWYQQTPGQGLQFLFEYFSETQRNKGNFPGRFSGRQFSNSRSEMNVSTLELGDSALYLCASSFDLGQQETQYFGPGTRLLVL.

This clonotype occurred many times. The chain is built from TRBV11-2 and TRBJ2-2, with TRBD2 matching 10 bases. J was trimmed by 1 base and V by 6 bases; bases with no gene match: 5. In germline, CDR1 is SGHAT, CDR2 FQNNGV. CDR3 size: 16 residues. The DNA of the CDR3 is TGTGCCAGCAGGCTGAGCGGGAGGGAGAACACCGGGGAGCTGTTTTTT. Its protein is CASRLSGRENTGELFF.

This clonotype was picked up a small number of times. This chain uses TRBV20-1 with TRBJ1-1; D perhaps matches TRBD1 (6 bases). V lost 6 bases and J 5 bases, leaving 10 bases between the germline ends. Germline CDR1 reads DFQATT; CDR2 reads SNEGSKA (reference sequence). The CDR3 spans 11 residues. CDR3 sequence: CSAKRGTEAFF. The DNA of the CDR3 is TGCAGTGCGAAGAGGGGGACTGAAGCTTTCTTT.

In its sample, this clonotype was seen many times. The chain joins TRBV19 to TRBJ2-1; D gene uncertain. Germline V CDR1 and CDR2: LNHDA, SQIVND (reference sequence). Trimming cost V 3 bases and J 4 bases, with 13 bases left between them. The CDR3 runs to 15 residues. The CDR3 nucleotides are TGTGCCAGTAGTATTGTCGTTCGGCAGTACAATGAGCAGTTCTTC. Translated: CASSIVVRQYNEQFF.

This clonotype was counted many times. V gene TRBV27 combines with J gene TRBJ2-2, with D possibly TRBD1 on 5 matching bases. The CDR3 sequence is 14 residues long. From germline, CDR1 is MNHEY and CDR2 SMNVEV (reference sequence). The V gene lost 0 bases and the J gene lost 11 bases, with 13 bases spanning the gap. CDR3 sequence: CASSLSIRVGELFF. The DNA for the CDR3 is TGTGCCAGCAGTTTATCGATCAGGGTTGGCGAGCTGTTTTTT.

CDR3: CSARDRRTAYGYTF. The DNA for the CDR3 is TGCAGTGCTAGAGATCGTAGGACGGCCTATGGCTACACCTTC. The chain employs TRBV20-1 and TRBJ1-2; D gene unclear. V was clipped by 0 bases and J by 4 bases, with 12 bases between them. The germline CDR1 and CDR2 sequences are DFQATT and SNEGSKA (reference sequence). The CDR3 sequence is 14 residues long.

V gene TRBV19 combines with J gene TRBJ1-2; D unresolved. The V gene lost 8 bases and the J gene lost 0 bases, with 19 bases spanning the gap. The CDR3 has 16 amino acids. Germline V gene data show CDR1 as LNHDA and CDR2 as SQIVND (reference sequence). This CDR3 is CASAVVRAATNYGYTF. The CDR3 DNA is TGTGCCAGTGCGGTCGTAAGGGCGGCGACTAACTATGGCTACACCTTC.

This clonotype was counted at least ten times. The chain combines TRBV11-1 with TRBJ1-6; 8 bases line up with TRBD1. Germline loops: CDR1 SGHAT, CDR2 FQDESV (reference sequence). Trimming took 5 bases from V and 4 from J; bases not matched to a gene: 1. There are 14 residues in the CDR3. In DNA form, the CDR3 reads TGTGCCAGCAGCCGGACAGGGTATAATTCACCCCTCCACTTT. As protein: CASSRTGYNSPLHF.

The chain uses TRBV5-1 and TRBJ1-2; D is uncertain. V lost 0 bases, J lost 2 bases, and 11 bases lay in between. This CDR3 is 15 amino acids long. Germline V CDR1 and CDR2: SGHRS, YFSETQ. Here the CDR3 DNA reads TGCGCCAGCAGCTTGGTTCTGGGTACCAACTATGGCTACACCTTC. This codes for CASSLVLGTNYGYTF.

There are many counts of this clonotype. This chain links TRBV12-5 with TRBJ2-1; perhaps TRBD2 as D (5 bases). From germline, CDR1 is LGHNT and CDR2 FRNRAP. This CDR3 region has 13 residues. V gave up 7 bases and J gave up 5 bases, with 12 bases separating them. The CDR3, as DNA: TGTGCTAGTGCCCCGGGGTGGCACAATGAGCAGTTCTTC. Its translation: CASAPGWHNEQFF.

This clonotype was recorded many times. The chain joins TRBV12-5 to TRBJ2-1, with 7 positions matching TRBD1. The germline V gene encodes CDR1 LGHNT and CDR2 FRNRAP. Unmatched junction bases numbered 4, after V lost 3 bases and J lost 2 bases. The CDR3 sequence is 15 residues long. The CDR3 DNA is TGTGCTAGTGGTTTTTCTAGGGGGCCCTACAATGAGCAGTTCTTC. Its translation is CASGFSRGPYNEQFF. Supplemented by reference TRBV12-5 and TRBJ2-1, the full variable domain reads DARVTQTPRHKVTEMGQEVTMRCQPILGHNTVFWYRQTMMQGLELLAYFRNRAPLDDSGMPKDRFSAEMPDATLATLKIQPSEPRDSAVYFCASGFSRGPYNEQFFGPGTRLTVL.

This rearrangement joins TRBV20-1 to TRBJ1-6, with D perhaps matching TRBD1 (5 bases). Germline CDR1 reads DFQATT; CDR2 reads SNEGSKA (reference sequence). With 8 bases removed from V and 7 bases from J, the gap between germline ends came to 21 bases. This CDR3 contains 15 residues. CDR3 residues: CSPLKDSGFNSPLHF. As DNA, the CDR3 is TGCAGTCCACTTAAAGACAGCGGATTCAATTCACCCCTCCACTTT.

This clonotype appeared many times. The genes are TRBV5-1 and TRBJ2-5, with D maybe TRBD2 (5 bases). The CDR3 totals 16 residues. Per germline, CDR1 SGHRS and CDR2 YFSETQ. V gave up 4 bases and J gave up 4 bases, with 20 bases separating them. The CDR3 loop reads CASSAGRGEPRETQYF. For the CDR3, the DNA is TGCGCCAGCAGCGCAGGCCGGGGAGAACCCCGAGAGACCCAGTACTTC.

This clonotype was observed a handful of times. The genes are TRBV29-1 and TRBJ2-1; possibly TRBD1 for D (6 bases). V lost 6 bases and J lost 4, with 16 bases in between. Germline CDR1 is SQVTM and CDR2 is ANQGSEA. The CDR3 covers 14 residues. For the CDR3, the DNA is TGCAGCGTGGGGGCCTACAGACAATACAATGAGCAGTTCTTC. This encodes CSVGAYRQYNEQFF.

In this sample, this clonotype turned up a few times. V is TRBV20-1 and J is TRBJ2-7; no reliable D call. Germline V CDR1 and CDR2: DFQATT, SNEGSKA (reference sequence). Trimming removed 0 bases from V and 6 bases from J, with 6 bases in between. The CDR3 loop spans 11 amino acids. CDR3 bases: TGCAGTGCTAGAGATGGACCCGAGCAGTACTTC. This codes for CSARDGPEQYF.

CDR3 in DNA: TGTGCCAGCAGCTTATCGACTGGGGGCGAGTCGGGCTACACCTTC. As protein: CASSLSTGGESGYTF. This sequence joins TRBV7-9 and TRBJ1-2; TRBD1 might be the D (6 bases). Trimming removed 2 bases at V and 8 bases at J, with 18 bases between. Germline lookup yields CDR1 SEHNR and CDR2 FQNEAQ (reference sequence). The CDR3 covers 15 residues.

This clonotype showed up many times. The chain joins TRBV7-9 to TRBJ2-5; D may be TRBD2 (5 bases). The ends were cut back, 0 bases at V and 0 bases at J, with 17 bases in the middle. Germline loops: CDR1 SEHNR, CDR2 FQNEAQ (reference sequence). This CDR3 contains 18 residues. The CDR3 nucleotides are TGTGCCAGCAGCTTAGCGCCTGTATACCGAGGGAACCAAGAGACCCAGTACTTC. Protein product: CASSLAPVYRGNQETQYF.